This T cell receptor beta chain was obtained from a study of OX40 agonist ivuxolimab in advanced cancers. Study-level points and caveats: The study found that CD8+ T cells averaged more expanded clones than CD4+.

Produced via immunoSEQ multiplex PCR; TCRdb's table is partial and in-frame only. Here the sample spans more than 35,000 clones, about 74% being singletons. This clone turned up a few times. Its antigen remains unidentified. The V end was cut by 6 bases, the J end by 5 bases, with 14 bases between. The CDR3 sequence is 13 residues long. Germline V gene lookup returns CDR1 SGHNT and CDR2 YYREEE (reference sequence). The TCR was taken from an adult with an advanced solid tumor such as melanoma, head and neck, liver or kidney cancer. The chain joins TRBV5-4 to TRBJ2-5, with TRBD1 as a possible D gene (5 bases). The material sequenced was CD4+ or CD8+ T cells sorted from blood, taken in a trial of the OX40 agonist ivuxolimab. The CDR3 reads CASNPWGAETQYF. CDR3 in DNA: TGTGCCAGCAATCCCTGGGGCGCCGAGACCCAGTACTTC.